Below are 18 T cell receptor beta chains sequenced from a single sample in a study of blood T cell repertoires in COVID-19. Sequencing was performed with immunoSEQ multiplex PCR; in TCRdb, only in-frame clones are kept and a portion is missing. The sample includes 200,000 to 300,000 clones, 70% to 90% of them seen just once. The source material was peripheral blood. The receptors stem from a woman in her thirties or forties with acute or convalescent COVID-19.

The chain combines TRBV30 with TRBJ1-1; unclear D gene. The length of the CDR3 is 12 residues. Deletions cut 3 bases from V and 7 bases from J, with 12 bases between. From germline, CDR1 is GTSNPN and CDR2 SVGIG (reference sequence). The CDR3 sequence: CAWRRGRDEAFF. The CDR3 bases are TGTGCCTGGAGACGGGGAAGGGATGAAGCTTTCTTT.

In its sample, this clone was seen once. The gene calls are TRBV6-1 and TRBJ1-3; D call uncertain. This CDR3 region has 17 residues. CDR1 is MNHNS and CDR2 is SASEGT in the germline V gene. The V end was cut by 0 bases, the J end by 1 base, with 13 bases between. CDR3 bases: TGTGCCAGCAGTGAAGCCAACTATAGGTCTTCTGGAAACACCATATATTTT. The encoded protein is CASSEANYRSSGNTIYF.

This rearrangement joins TRBV24-1 to TRBJ2-7; 8 bases line up with TRBD1. The V gene's germline CDR1 is KGHDR and CDR2 SFDVKD. J gave up 0 bases and V 5 bases, and 8 bases lay outside the gene matches. This CDR3 has 16 amino acids. The CDR3 DNA sequence: TGTGCCACCAGTGTCAAACTTGGACAGGGCTCCTACGAGCAGTACGTC. The encoded protein is CATSVKLGQGSYEQYV.

This clone was seen only once. The chain carries TRBV5-4 and TRBJ2-7, with D maybe TRBD2 (7 bases). The CDR3 consists of 13 residues. CDR1 and CDR2 (germline): SGHNT, YYREEE (reference sequence). The CDR3 region is CAAKGEGGYEQYV. The DNA of the CDR3 is TGTGCAGCGAAAGGGGAGGGGGGTTACGAGCAGTACGTC.

The J gene is TRBJ2-3, the V gene TRBV5-1; D is possibly TRBD1 (5 bases). This CDR3 has 16 amino acids. V lost 2 bases to trimming and J lost 0 bases, with 13 bases between them. Germline values: CDR1 SGHRS, CDR2 YFSETQ. This chain's CDR3 is CASSFPETASTDTQYF. The DNA of the CDR3 is TGCGCCAGCAGCTTCCCTGAGACAGCAAGCACAGATACGCAGTATTTT.

Of note for this clone: Other DNA sequences in the same sample also yield this CDR3. This CDR3 reads CASSGDRNTGELFF. In nucleotides, the CDR3 is TGTGCCAGCAGTGGTGACAGGAACACCGGGGAGCTGTTTTTT. The chain carries TRBV2 and TRBJ2-2; possibly TRBD1 for D (5 bases). V was pared by 4 bases and J by 1 base, with 7 bases between. The CDR3 extends over 14 amino acids. CDR1 and CDR2 (germline): SNHLY, FYNNEI.

This clone was seen once. The chain combines TRBV6-5 with TRBJ2-4; 7 bases align to TRBD2. CDR3 length: 11 amino acids. CDR1 is MNHEY, CDR2 SVGAGI, per germline. Losses at the gene ends were 6 bases for V and 12 bases for J; bases not matched to a gene: 5. In DNA, the CDR3 is TGTGCCAGCAGCCTGGGGGACTATCAGTACTTC. Translation gives CASSLGDYQYF.

The gene calls are TRBV3-1 (or the pseudogene TRBV3-2) and TRBJ1-2; D is perhaps TRBD1 (5 bases). CDR1 and CDR2 (germline): LGHDT, YNNKEL (reference sequence). This CDR3 contains 15 residues. Trimming pared 1 base from V and 5 bases from J, leaving 14 bases between. CDR3 region: CASSQVLREGYGYTF. The CDR3 nucleotides read TGTGCCAGCAGCCAAGTTCTCAGGGAGGGATATGGCTACACCTTC.

The chain uses TRBV6-5 and TRBJ1-2; 7 bases match TRBD1. The CDR3 runs to 12 residues. Germline values: CDR1 MNHEY, CDR2 SVGAGI. Trimming cost V 7 bases and J 8 bases; bases outside gene matches: 7. This chain's CDR3 is CASTPSGGGYTF. CDR3 in DNA: TGTGCCAGCACCCCCTCAGGGGGAGGCTACACCTTC.

V is TRBV12-3 or TRBV12-4 and J is TRBJ1-4; perhaps TRBD1 as D (6 bases). This CDR3 has 12 amino acids. Deletions cut 4 bases from V and 13 bases from J, with 13 bases between. This CDR3 reads CASSYSRGGLFF. The CDR3 DNA reads TGTGCCAGCAGTTATTCTAGGGGGGGACTGTTTTTT.

V and J are TRBV3-1 (or the pseudogene TRBV3-2) and TRBJ1-2; 11 nucleotides match TRBD1. In germline, CDR1 is LGHDT, CDR2 YNNKEL (reference sequence). This CDR3 is 15 amino acids long. Unmatched junction bases numbered 7, after V lost 4 bases and J lost 6 bases. CDR3 bases: TGTGCCAGCAGCCTCCGGGACAGGGGGTATGATGGCTACACCTTC. Encoded protein: CASSLRDRGYDGYTF.

This clone was seen only once. The V gene is TRBV10-1, the J gene TRBJ1-1, with unresolved D. V lost 3 bases and J lost 1, with 6 bases in between. Germline V gene sequence: CDR1 WNHNN, CDR2 SYGVQD (reference sequence). This CDR3 contains 13 residues. The CDR3 DNA is TGCGCCAGCAGTGAACTTCCGAACACTGAAGCTTTCTTT. Translated: CASSELPNTEAFF.

V usage is TRBV18 and J usage is TRBJ1-1; the D gene is possibly TRBD1 (5 bases). The CDR3 is 15 amino acids. V dropped 3 bases and J dropped 4 bases, with 15 bases sitting between them. Per the germline V gene, CDR1 is KGHSH and CDR2 is LQKENI. The CDR3 nucleotides read TGTGCCAGCTCACCGCTTATAACCGGGGGCACTGAAGCTTTCTTT. This codes for CASSPLITGGTEAFF. Drawing the rest from reference TRBV18 and TRBJ1-1, the complete variable domain is NAGVMQNPRHLVRRRGQEARLRCSPMKGHSHVYWYRQLPEEGLKFMVYLQKENIIDESGMPKERFSAEFPKEGPSILRIQQVVRGDSAAYFCASSPLITGGTEAFFGQGTRLTVV.

The gene calls are TRBV5-1 and TRBJ2-4; 7 nucleotides match TRBD1. The junction had 10 bases not matched to a gene; V was cut back by 4 bases and J by 0 bases. This CDR3 region has 17 residues. Germline assignment: CDR1 SGHRS and CDR2 YFSETQ. The CDR3 DNA follows: TGCGCCAGCAGCGCTTCGACAGGGACGAGAGCCAAAAACATTCAGTACTTC. It translates to CASSASTGTRAKNIQYF. The complete variable domain, with remaining parts taken from reference TRBV5-1 and TRBJ2-4, reads KAGVTQTPRYLIKTRGQQVTLSCSPISGHRSVSWYQQTPGQGLQFLFEYFSETQRNKGNFPGRFSGRQFSNSRSEMNVSTLELGDSALYLCASSASTGTRAKNIQYFGAGTRLSVL.

The V and J genes are TRBV5-1 and TRBJ2-3, with 8 bases lining up with TRBD2. Germline CDR1 SGHRS, CDR2 YFSETQ. The trim removed 0 bases at V and 0 bases at J, leaving 9 bases unmatched. There are 18 residues in the CDR3. CDR3 region: CASSLAPGGGTSTDTQYF. CDR3 bases: TGCGCCAGCAGCTTGGCCCCAGGCGGGGGGACTAGCACAGATACGCAGTATTTT.

The chain combines TRBV5-1 with TRBJ2-3, with 9 bases identical to TRBD2. Germline V gene sequence: CDR1 SGHRS, CDR2 YFSETQ. There are 16 residues in the CDR3. V gave up 0 bases and J gave up 5 bases; unmatched junction bases: 7. The CDR3 sequence: CASSLGAGGPRDTQYF. The CDR3 DNA follows: TGCGCCAGCAGCTTGGGGGCGGGGGGGCCGCGAGATACGCAGTATTTT.

The genes are TRBV19 and TRBJ1-6; no reliable D call. V lost 1 base to trimming and J lost 10 bases, with 20 bases between them. The CDR3 is made up of 17 amino acids. The germline V gene encodes CDR1 LNHDA and CDR2 SQIVND (reference sequence). The CDR3 loop is CASSIAPLGEVNSPLHF. CDR3 nucleotides: TGTGCCAGTAGTATAGCCCCCCTCGGCGAGGTCAACTCACCCCTCCACTTT.

The chain joins TRBV4-1 to TRBJ1-2, with unresolved D. The CDR3 runs to 16 residues. Germline CDR1 MGHRA, CDR2 YSYEKL. V was shortened by 0 bases and J by 3 bases, with 14 bases between the two germline ends. The CDR3 DNA reads TGCGCCAGCAGCCAAGATCACGGCTTGGCGGACTATGGCTACACCTTC. Amino acids: CASSQDHGLADYGYTF.